Each of the 3 T cell receptor beta chains below was sequenced from the same sample in a study of cytotoxic CD8 clonotypes in ibrutinib-treated CLL. The data were produced by immunoSEQ multiplex PCR, yet TCRdb's version contains in-frame clones alone and is incomplete. Of about 160,000 clones listed, over 75% were seen once; the top ten hold 3%. The sample was PBMCs, taken at disease progression, from a patient treated with ibrutinib. Every receptor here comes from a human donor with chronic lymphocytic leukemia.

The V and J genes are TRBV29-1 and TRBJ1-2, with unresolved D. V dropped 3 bases and J dropped 4 bases, with 18 bases sitting between them. This CDR3 has 15 amino acids. Germline CDR1 SQVTM, CDR2 ANQGSEA. CDR3 nucleotide sequence: TGCAGCGTTGATACCTCCGGGCTTTTCGGCTATGGCTACACCTTC. Protein sequence: CSVDTSGLFGYGYTF.

This clone was counted between two and nine times. The chain has TRBV28 and TRBJ1-2; 7 positions match TRBD1. This CDR3 spans 15 amino acids. Germline CDR1 reads MDHEN; CDR2 reads SYDVKM. V shed 6 bases, J shed 3 bases, and the junction held 10 bases outside the gene matches. The CDR3 DNA sequence: TGTGCCAGCAGCCCTTCGGACAGGAAGGACTATGGCTACACCTTC. Its protein is CASSPSDRKDYGYTF.

The chain uses TRBV5-1 and TRBJ2-6, with TRBD1 matching over 7 bases. This CDR3 comprises 17 residues. With 4 bases clipped from V and 0 bases from J, the junction kept 7 bases outside the gene matches. CDR1 and CDR2 (germline): SGHRS, YFSETQ. The CDR3 loop reads CASSGGQSGSGANVLTF. The DNA of the CDR3 is TGCGCCAGCAGCGGGGGACAGTCCGGCTCTGGGGCCAACGTCCTGACTTTC. The variable domain in full, completed from reference TRBV5-1 and TRBJ2-6, reads KAGVTQTPRYLIKTRGQQVTLSCSPISGHRSVSWYQQTPGQGLQFLFEYFSETQRNKGNFPGRFSGRQFSNSRSEMNVSTLELGDSALYLCASSGGQSGSGANVLTFGAGSRLTVL.